This T cell receptor (beta chain) was observed in a study of T cell responses to AZD1222 COVID-19 vaccine. The study, taken as a whole, reports: Within unmutated variant regions lay the reported targets of nearly half of spike-specific TCRs.

Germline V gene data show CDR1 as SGHKS and CDR2 as YYEKEE (reference sequence). V dropped 2 bases and J dropped 6 bases, with 15 bases sitting between them. The CDR3 loop spans 14 amino acids. Here immunoSEQ multiplex PCR was the method, and the copy in TCRdb shows in-frame clones only, minus some. The repertoire holds about 160,000 clones, with around 90% as singletons. To note about this clone: Its target is unknown.

The sample was peripheral blood, taken 28 days after the second AZD1222 dose. The sequence was collected from an adult who received the AZD1222 COVID-19 vaccine. The genes are TRBV5-5 and TRBJ2-7; perhaps TRBD1 as D (6 bases). This CDR3 reads CASSFQQGRGEQYF. For the CDR3, the DNA is TGTGCCAGCAGCTTTCAACAGGGAAGAGGCGAGCAGTACTTC. Full variable domain (outside the CDR3, taken from reference TRBV5-5 and TRBJ2-7): DAGVTQSPTHLIKTRGQQVTLRCSPISGHKSVSWYQQVLGQGPQFIFQYYEKEERGRGNFPDRFSARQFPNYSSELNVNALLLGDSALYLCASSFQQGRGEQYFGPGTRLTVT.